This T cell receptor (beta chain) originates from a study of T cell responses to AZD1222 COVID-19 vaccine. The assay was immunoSEQ multiplex PCR, and TCRdb's table has in-frame clones only and misses some. The table records 180,000 or so clones, roughly 89% of them present only once. Study results and caveats: Among those given AZD1222, only five or six were seropositive at baseline. Donors in the cohort were predominantly white British and more often female, and clonal diversity was possibly underestimated.

For this clone: The antigen remains undetermined.

Sample: peripheral blood, taken on day 0 of AZD1222 vaccination. This TCR came from an adult in good health.

CDR3 loop: CASSLIAGTPPRHTF. The CDR3 bases are TGTGCCAGCAGCTTAATAGCCGGGACCCCGCCCCGGCACACCTTC. The V gene is TRBV5-4, the J gene TRBJ1-2; D is possibly TRBD1 (5 bases). V shed 2 bases and J shed 12 bases, with 23 bases lying between them. The CDR3 has 15 residues. Germline lookup yields CDR1 SGHNT and CDR2 YYREEE (reference sequence).